What follows are 26 T cell receptor beta chains derived from one specimen sequenced in a study of shared clonotypes between healthy human individuals. CD45RO negativity and positive selection for CCR7 defined naive CD8 cells, a population that excluded terminally differentiated effector memory CD45RA+ cells. Clones were read by immunoSEQ multiplex PCR, and TCRdb kept only the in-frame ones, dropping some. The data hold about 2.1 million clones, with about 92% observed a single time. The sample comprised naive CD8+ T cells from PBMCs. These receptors were collected from a young man in good health. Some clones in this sample may be carry-over from other donors' samples.

The CDR3 DNA reads as TGTGCCAGCAGCTCGTGGGGGACTAACTATGGCTACACCTTC. Translation: CASSSWGTNYGYTF. The chain couples TRBV7-8 to TRBJ1-2, with a possible D match to TRBD1 (5 bases). Germline CDR1 and CDR2: SGHVS and FQNEAQ. This CDR3 has 14 residues. With 4 bases removed from V and 0 bases from J, the gap between germline ends came to 9 bases. Combining the CDR3 with reference TRBV7-8 and TRBJ1-2 gives the whole variable domain GAGVSQSPRYKVAKRGQDVALRCDPISGHVSLFWYQQALGQGPEFLTYFQNEAQLDKSGLPSDRFFAERPEGSVSTLKIQRTQQEDSAVYLCASSSWGTNYGYTFGSGTRLTVV.

The V and J genes are TRBV6-1 and TRBJ1-5; 8 bases are shared with TRBD1. The germline V gene encodes CDR1 MNHNS and CDR2 SASEGT. J was trimmed by 3 bases and V by 5 bases; bases with no gene match: 6. This CDR3 region has 15 residues. The CDR3 DNA sequence: TGTGCCAGCAGTCTCCAGGACAGGGACAATCAGCCCCAGCATTTT. Translation gives CASSLQDRDNQPQHF.

V gene TRBV9 combines with J gene TRBJ2-7; TRBD2 matches 15 bases. Germline CDR1 SGDLS, CDR2 YYNGEE. The CDR3 extends over 15 amino acids. The V and J ends lost 4 bases and 6 bases, in that order; junction bases with no gene match: 5. In DNA form, the CDR3 reads TGTGCCAGCAGCCCCGGGACTAGCGGGAGGATCGAGCAGTACTTC. Protein sequence: CASSPGTSGRIEQYF.

J is TRBJ1-1 and V is TRBV11-3, with D perhaps matching TRBD1 (5 bases). The V and J ends lost 5 bases and 3 bases respectively, with 16 bases between them. This CDR3 contains 15 residues. Germline lookup yields CDR1 SGHNT and CDR2 YENEEA. The CDR3 loop reads CASSPSGRGDTEAFF. DNA of the CDR3: TGTGCCAGCAGCCCAAGTGGACGGGGGGACACTGAAGCTTTCTTT.

The V and J genes are TRBV2 and TRBJ1-2, with no clear D. The V and J ends lost 5 bases and 4 bases respectively, with 14 bases between them. The germline gives CDR1 SNHLY, CDR2 FYNNEI. The CDR3 loop spans 14 amino acids. CDR3 loop: CASSYQDSGYGYTF. The CDR3 DNA follows: TGTGCCAGCAGTTACCAAGATTCGGGCTATGGCTACACCTTC.

This chain connects TRBV18 to TRBJ1-2, with D hard to call. Germline values: CDR1 KGHSH, CDR2 LQKENI. Trimming removed 2 bases at V and 6 bases at J, with 10 bases between. The CDR3 contains 13 residues. The CDR3 region is CASSPDVGHGYTF. The DNA of the CDR3 is TGTGCCAGCTCACCAGATGTGGGCCATGGCTACACCTTC.

The chain carries TRBV5-6 and TRBJ1-4; no reliable D call. Germline-derived CDR1 and CDR2 are SGHDT and YYEEEE. This CDR3 contains 16 residues. V lost 0 bases and J 0 bases, leaving 9 bases between the germline ends. The CDR3 DNA sequence: TGTGCCAGCAGCTTGGTACCATCCGCAACTAATGAAAAACTGTTTTTT. Amino acids: CASSLVPSATNEKLFF.

The rearrangement joins TRBV5-4 to TRBJ2-5; 14 nucleotides agree with TRBD2. With V trimmed by 0 bases and J by 4 bases, 2 bases remained unmatched. Germline lookup yields CDR1 SGHNT and CDR2 YYREEE (reference sequence). There are 16 residues in the CDR3. The CDR3 DNA is TGTGCCAGCAGCTTGGGACTAGCGGGAGGGGGAGAGACCCAGTACTTC. This codes for CASSLGLAGGGETQYF.

The rearrangement links TRBV7-9 to TRBJ1-5, with D uncertain. Germline lookup yields CDR1 SEHNR and CDR2 FQNEAQ (reference sequence). V lost 4 bases to trimming and J lost 5 bases, with 9 bases between them. The CDR3 contains 13 residues. This CDR3 reads CASSSRVDQPQHF. The CDR3 DNA reads TGTGCCAGCAGCTCACGGGTGGATCAGCCCCAGCATTTT.

This clone has only a few counts. This chain connects TRBV27 to TRBJ2-1; D perhaps matches TRBD2 (6 bases). Trimming took 2 bases from V and 6 from J, leaving 14 bases between them. The germline V gene encodes CDR1 MNHEY and CDR2 SMNVEV (reference sequence). The CDR3 is 15 amino acids. The CDR3 reads CASSLQLALSNEQFF. CDR3 DNA sequence: TGTGCCAGCAGTTTACAACTAGCTTTAAGCAATGAGCAGTTCTTC.

This chain connects TRBV12-5 to TRBJ1-3; D is uncertain. Trimming cost V 1 base and J 4 bases, with 8 bases left between them. The CDR3 runs to 14 residues. Germline CDR1 and CDR2: LGHNT and FRNRAP. The CDR3 sequence is CASGLGTAGNTIYF. The CDR3 bases are TGTGCTAGTGGTTTGGGGACTGCGGGAAACACCATATATTTT. The full variable domain, with the rest looked up from reference TRBV12-5 and TRBJ1-3, is DARVTQTPRHKVTEMGQEVTMRCQPILGHNTVFWYRQTMMQGLELLAYFRNRAPLDDSGMPKDRFSAEMPDATLATLKIQPSEPRDSAVYFCASGLGTAGNTIYFGEGSWLTVV.

CDR3 protein: CASSPGLAGYNEQFF. The CDR3 DNA sequence: TGTGCCAGCAGCCCCGGACTAGCGGGGTACAATGAGCAGTTCTTC. This chain links TRBV6-5 with TRBJ2-1; 12 nucleotides match TRBD2. The CDR3 is made up of 15 amino acids. Germline V CDR1 and CDR2: MNHEY, SVGAGI. After removal of 6 bases from V and 4 bases from J, the junction contained 4 bases not matched to a gene.

This clone was seen only a few times. The chain is built from TRBV6-5 and TRBJ2-5; 8 bases map to TRBD1. The V and J ends lost 7 bases and 5 bases, in that order; junction bases with no gene match: 6. The germline gives CDR1 MNHEY, CDR2 SVGAGI. The CDR3 loop spans 13 amino acids. The CDR3 sequence: CASNQGALETQYF. The CDR3 nucleotides read TGTGCCAGCAACCAGGGGGCGTTGGAGACCCAGTACTTC.

The chain joins TRBV4-1 to TRBJ2-7; TRBD2 matches 7 bases. This CDR3 has 15 amino acids. Germline trimming cut 4 bases from V and 6 bases from J; bases unmatched to any gene: 12. CDR1 and CDR2 from the germline V gene are MGHRA and YSYEKL. The DNA for the CDR3 is TGCGCCAGCAGCCTCGGGGACTACGGGGGTATCGAGCAGTACTTC. Amino acids: CASSLGDYGGIEQYF.

This chain links TRBV29-1 with TRBJ2-5; 9 bases fit TRBD1. TRBJ2-7 matches the DNA end more closely, so the J call is doubtful. The CDR3 spans 16 residues. Germline V gene sequence: CDR1 SQVTM, CDR2 ANQGSEA. CDR3 coding DNA: TGCAGCGTTGAAGTCGAGGACAGGGGAAAGGGATACGAGCAGTACTTC. Translated: CSVEVEDRGKGYEQYF.

This clone has only one observation. The chain uses TRBV28 and TRBJ2-1, with D possibly matching TRBD2 (6 bases). This CDR3 contains 15 residues. The ends were cut back, 3 bases at V and 5 bases at J, with 14 bases in the middle. Germline loops: CDR1 MDHEN, CDR2 SYDVKM. CDR3 sequence: CASSFGLEGHNEQFF. The CDR3, as DNA: TGTGCCAGCAGTTTTGGCCTGGAGGGGCACAATGAGCAGTTCTTC. Complete variable domain (other parts from reference TRBV28 and TRBJ2-1): DVKVTQSSRYLVKRTGEKVFLECVQDMDHENMFWYRQDPGLGLRLIYFSYDVKMKEKGDIPEGYSVSREKKERFSLILESASTNQTSMYLCASSFGLEGHNEQFFGPGTRLTVL.

The rearrangement joins TRBV19 to TRBJ2-1; D not resolved. V was clipped by 8 bases and J by 8 bases, with 19 bases between them. The CDR3 is 14 amino acids. Germline assignment: CDR1 LNHDA and CDR2 SQIVND (reference sequence). CDR3 DNA: TGTGCCAGTGGTAGTAGGGAAAGAGTATATGAGCAGTTCTTC. Its translation: CASGSRERVYEQFF.

The chain employs TRBV10-2 and TRBJ2-7, with 7 nucleotides matching TRBD1. J gave up 3 bases and V 4 bases, and 9 bases lay outside the gene matches. The CDR3 has 15 amino acids. Per the germline V gene, CDR1 is WSHSY and CDR2 is SAAADI. This CDR3 reads CASSGNRGRGYEQYF. CDR3 nucleotide sequence: TGCGCCAGCAGTGGAAACAGGGGTAGGGGCTACGAGCAGTACTTC.

V and J are TRBV5-8 and TRBJ2-5; D is unclear. The CDR3 runs 14 residues. Germline V CDR1 and CDR2: SGHTS, YDEGEE. The V end lost 1 base, the J end lost 4 bases, and 11 bases lay between the germline ends. The CDR3 loop is CASSLTPRAETQYF. The CDR3 region has the DNA TGTGCCAGCAGCTTGACACCTAGAGCAGAGACCCAGTACTTC.

J is TRBJ2-1 and V is TRBV19; TRBD2 matches 9 bases. The CDR3 is 15 residues long. J gave up 8 bases and V 5 bases, and 10 bases lay outside the gene matches. Germline V gene lookup returns CDR1 LNHDA and CDR2 SQIVND (reference sequence). CDR3 coding DNA: TGTGCCAGTAGTCAACGGCGGGAGGGCACATATGAGCAGTTCTTC. It specifies CASSQRREGTYEQFF.

The V gene is TRBV11-2, the J gene TRBJ2-7, with a weak D call TRBD1 (6 bases). The germline CDR1 and CDR2 sequences are SGHAT and FQNNGV. The CDR3 loop spans 13 amino acids. V dropped 5 bases and J dropped 3 bases, with 11 bases sitting between them. The CDR3 bases are TGTGCCAGCAGCCCAGGACAGTACTACGAGCAGTACTTC. It encodes CASSPGQYYEQYF.

The chain has TRBV5-1 and TRBJ2-6, with 8 positions matching TRBD1. V lost 6 bases and J lost 0; bases outside the gene matches: 11. Germline loops: CDR1 SGHRS, CDR2 YFSETQ. The CDR3 totals 18 residues. The CDR3 DNA is TGCGCCAGCACCCTTCGGGGACAGGTCTACTCTGGGGCCAACGTCCTGACTTTC. The encoded protein is CASTLRGQVYSGANVLTF.

This clone was observed a few times. The chain uses TRBV18 and TRBJ1-1; 9 bases are shared with TRBD1. Trimming removed 3 bases from V and 1 base from J; junction bases left unmatched: 12. This CDR3 spans 18 amino acids. Germline CDR1 reads KGHSH; CDR2 reads LQKENI. CDR3 sequence: CASSPDDRDRERNTEAFF. As DNA, the CDR3 is TGTGCCAGCTCACCGGACGACCGGGACAGGGAGAGGAACACTGAAGCTTTCTTT.

The chain uses TRBV13 and TRBJ2-7, with a tentative D call TRBD2 (6 bases). This CDR3 comprises 15 residues. V lost 5 bases to trimming and J lost 3 bases, with 17 bases between them. Germline values: CDR1 PRHDT, CDR2 FYEKMQ (reference sequence). The CDR3 here is CASSMGLPSFYEQYF. CDR3 in DNA: TGTGCCAGCAGCATGGGACTCCCGTCCTTCTACGAGCAGTACTTC.

CDR3 DNA sequence: TGTGCCAGCAGCGAACTAGCGGGAGGCGAGCAGTACTTC. Translation gives CASSELAGGEQYF. V usage is TRBV9 and J usage is TRBJ2-7; TRBD2 matches at 12 bases. CDR3 size: 13 residues. Trimming removed 3 bases from V and 6 bases from J; junction bases left unmatched: 1. CDR1 is SGDLS and CDR2 is YYNGEE in the germline V gene. Drawing the rest from reference TRBV9 and TRBJ2-7, the complete variable domain is DSGVTQTPKHLITATGQRVTLRCSPRSGDLSVYWYQQSLDQGLQFLIQYYNGEERAKGNILERFSAQQFPDLHSELNLSSLELGDSALYFCASSELAGGEQYFGPGTRLTVT.

V is TRBV7-9 and J is TRBJ1-2; D remains unclear. Germline V gene lookup returns CDR1 SEHNR and CDR2 FQNEAQ (reference sequence). V gave up 2 bases and J gave up 4 bases, with 11 bases separating them. The CDR3 covers 14 residues. CDR3 nucleotide sequence: TGTGCCAGCAGCTTACCACAGACCTTCTATGGCTACACCTTC. Protein product: CASSLPQTFYGYTF. Full variable domain (remainder filled in from reference TRBV7-9 and TRBJ1-2): DTGVSQNPRHKITKRGQNVTFRCDPISEHNRLYWYRQTLGQGPEFLTYFQNEAQLEKSRLLSDRFSAERPKGSFSTLEIQRTEQGDSAMYLCASSLPQTFYGYTFGSGTRLTVV.